This TCR beta chain was sequenced in a study of molecular identifiers for immune sequencing clone quantification (dated by TCRdb to the late 2010s). As for the study more broadly: In a replicate experiment, RNA from approximately 22,000 or 94,000 naive CD8 T cells was split into five aliquots, four of which were sequenced. This methods study benchmarked molecular-identifier clustering-based TCR repertoire sequencing (MIDCIRS) and TCR RNA copy counting, using CD8 T cells to do so.

Results the study describes overall, beyond this receptor: Naive libraries contained spiked-in Jurkat TCR RNA (approximately ten copies' worth), which is not part of the donor repertoire. The sizes of highly expanded clones could end up underestimated when identical TCR molecules share a barcode. Modeling indicated roughly 3.2 TCR RNA copies recovered per cell, compared with 9.5 to 10 by digital PCR, which implies a capture efficiency of 25% to 35%. A single cell's worth of spiked-in Jurkat TCR RNA was reported detectable even among 900,000 to 1,000,000 naive CD8 T cells. When barcode sub-clustering was omitted, TCR diversity was inflated by chimeric consensus sequences, with chimeras reaching as high as 47%. In CMV-specific effector cells, clones with more than 20 RNA copies accounted for over 97% of molecules, whereas in naive cells such clones accounted for under 1%.

This clonotype has a count of ten or more. Its recognized antigen is unknown. Base qualities were left out, and no much larger clone turns up one base away. Libraries of naive CD8 T cells were built from around 20,000 to 1,000,000 sorted cells, with 10%, 30% or 50% of the purified RNA used. Naive CD8 T cells were FACS-sorted as CD8+CD4-CCR7+CD45RA+ on a BD FACSAria II into RLT Plus buffer. To test detection sensitivity, Jurkat RNA equivalent to more than 8 TCR copies was spiked into samples of about 17,000-1,100,000 naive CD8 T cells. CD8 T cells were enriched using RosetteSep CD8+ T Cell Enrichment Cocktail and Ficoll-Paque, and the enriched cells then underwent ACK red cell lysis. The germline V gene supplies CDR1 SGDLS and CDR2 YYNGEE. Relative to germline, V is 2 bases shorter and J is 2 bases shorter, with 14 bases between their ends. The CDR3 contains 16 residues, cysteine and phenylalanine counted. The entry retains the CDR3 DNA only, 48 bases that are in frame from base 1.

The library relied on PCR. Sequencing took place on an Illumina HiSeq 4000. Bulk TCR libraries were generated as previously described, with the TCR primers listed in Table S5 used. The Qiagen AllPrep DNA/RNA kit was used to purify total RNA. Before analysis, reads from multiple sequencing runs of the same library were pooled. Regarding the original processing steps: Reads were retained only if the reads had an exact TCR constant sequence, and the retained reads were trimmed to 150 nt and grouped according to their 12-nt molecular barcodes. Reads in each barcode group were sub-clustered using a 15% Levenshtein threshold, and a quality-weighted consensus sequence was built for each RNA molecule. Non-functional sequences were removed, as were lower-count sequences one edit away from another. Barcode sub-clusters with fewer than 20% of the maximum read count were removed, based on fitting two negative binomial distributions. TCRdb cleaned the public reads at Q25 with fastp, built clones with MiXCR and kept in-frame beta chains. Rows are unified per CDR3 protein, each entry keeping the most common DNA and genes. The V and J calls, along with clone size, are taken from TCRdb and not from the paper's own processing. This sample gives hundreds of thousands of distinct CDR3 sequences in total; nearly 20% of them show up just once. The ten largest account for around 0.86% of the sample.

Specimen: naive CD8+ T cells from blood, with Jurkat cell RNA spiked in. Per the publication, the cell subset or site label means: FACS-sorted CD8+CD4-CCR7+CD45RA+ naive T cells. This chain is built from TRBV9 and TRBJ2-1, with no confidently assigned D gene. This sequence was found in a human donor in good health. Some libraries in this study had Jurkat cell RNA spiked in. CDR3 reads: CASSVMVSSPYNEQFF. The DNA sequence is as follows: TGTGCCAGCAGCGTCATGGTTTCATCCCCCTACAATGAGCAGTTCTTC.